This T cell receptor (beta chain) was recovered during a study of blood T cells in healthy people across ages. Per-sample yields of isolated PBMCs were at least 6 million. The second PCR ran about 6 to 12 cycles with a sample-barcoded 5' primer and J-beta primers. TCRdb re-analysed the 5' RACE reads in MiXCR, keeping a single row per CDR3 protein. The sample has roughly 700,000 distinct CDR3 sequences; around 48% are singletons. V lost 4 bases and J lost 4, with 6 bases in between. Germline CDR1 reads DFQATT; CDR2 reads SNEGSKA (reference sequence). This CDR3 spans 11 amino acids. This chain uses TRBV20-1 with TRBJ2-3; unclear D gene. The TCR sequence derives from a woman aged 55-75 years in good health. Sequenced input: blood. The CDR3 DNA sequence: TGCAGTGCTATACTTGCAGATACGCAGTATTTT. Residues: CSAILADTQYF.